A selection of T cell receptor beta chains follows, all from one sample in a study of shared clonotypes between healthy human individuals. Clones were read by immunoSEQ multiplex PCR, and TCRdb kept only the in-frame ones, dropping some. This table has 2 million to 3 million clones, roughly 93% appearing once. Input material: naive CD4+ T cells from PBMCs. The receptors stem from a man younger than 30 in good health. Some clones in this sample may be carry-over from other donors' samples. Both conserved end residues are part of each CDR3.

TRBJ2-5	TRBV7-2	CASSLAGYGSETQYF
TRBJ2-5	TRBV28	CASSPPVSPEDRTGQETQYF
TRBJ1-2	TRBV30	CAWSGPGEGYGYTF
TRBJ1-5	TRBV7-2	CASSPGQGGQPQHF
TRBJ1-5	TRBV5-8	CASSSGQGGQPQHF
TRBJ1-2	TRBV9	CASRRAANYGYTF
TRBJ1-1	TRBV27	CASSPSLGNTEAFF
TRBJ1-1	TRBV20-1	CSAIYTEAFF
TRBJ2-7	TRBV6-1	CASSEAGTVDEQYF
TRBJ2-5	TRBV7-6	CASSHSGEGETQYF
TRBJ2-7	TRBV30	CAWRPGTGSVQQYF
TRBJ2-3	TRBV5-4	CASSWENGRTDTQYF
TRBJ2-3	TRBV9	CASSVQTGTTTDTQYF
TRBJ2-7	TRBV2	CASRPGLGQSEQYF
TRBJ2-1	TRBV11-3	CASSPGGLRGVDEQFF
TRBJ1-3	TRBV28	CASSLPRGSGNTIYF
TRBJ1-2	TRBV11-2	CASSLATGNYGYTF
TRBJ1-2	TRBV27	CASALGQGARQSYGYTF
TRBJ2-1	TRBV15	CATSRAPGGEQFF
TRBJ2-1	TRBV27	CASGRTSGRAREQFF
TRBJ2-3	TRBV7-9	CASTTLTGGPTDTQYF
TRBJ2-2	TRBV4-2	CASSQTRGGELFF
TRBJ1-1	TRBV11-2	CASSFSGPTNTEAFF
TRBJ1-2	TRBV7-3	CASSPSRDRALYGYTF
TRBJ2-3	TRBV11-2	CASSPTRSTDTQYF
TRBJ2-3	TRBV5-4	CASSLGAGGADTQYF
TRBJ1-1	TRBV5-1	CASRLVQSGTEAFF
TRBJ2-1	TRBV28	CASSSAGGDLEQFF
TRBJ2-1	TRBV9	CASSSPGDEQFF
TRBJ2-3	TRBV20-1	CSAGGADTQYF
TRBJ2-5	TRBV28	CASRTGGQETQYF
TRBJ1-6	TRBV30	CAWSVRGGEALHF
TRBJ1-1	TRBV19	CASSNFANTEAFF
TRBJ1-2	TRBV7-9	CASTNRTF
TRBJ2-4	TRBV18	CASSPVGAGVSKNIQYF
TRBJ2-3	TRBV20-1	CSAFRDTQYF
TRBJ1-1	TRBV30	CAWRQRQGFEAFF
TRBJ1-2	TRBV7-9	CASSLVAFNYGYTF
TRBJ1-1	TRBV6-1	CASSDPNREGGATEAFF
TRBJ1-4	TRBV28	CASQDATNEKLFF
TRBJ2-1	TRBV7-9	CASSLEWEHYNEQFF
TRBJ1-2	TRBV5-1	CASSLEGSYTF
TRBJ1-2	TRBV6-5	CASSNYRGSYGYTF
TRBJ2-7	TRBV6-6	CASSSQVFNEQYF
TRBJ2-5	TRBV28	CASSLEGLAGPTKETQYF
TRBJ1-5	TRBV30	CAWSAGQVSNQPQHF
TRBJ2-2	TRBV28	CASSFGRNTGELFF
TRBJ2-7	TRBV11-2	CASSPPGGSDYEQYF
TRBJ1-2	TRBV27	CASSFVGEAYGYTF
TRBJ2-5	TRBV7-2	CASSLDPLKETQYF
TRBJ2-1	TRBV7-9	CASSLDSGYNEQFF